A single sample is the source of the 21 T cell receptor beta chains below, sequenced in a study of T cell repertoires in cytomegalovirus infection. Via MiXCR, TCRdb re-called the reads, giving one row per CDR3 protein. The sample holds under 350,000 distinct CDR3 sequences, approximately 9.5% seen once. Sequences were obtained from PBMCs. The receptor set was obtained from a human donor in good health (CMV status not recorded). Some clones in this sample may be carry-over from other donors' samples.

This clonotype was seen more than once but under ten times. The chain uses TRBV28 and TRBJ2-3; 8 positions agree with TRBD1. The CDR3 consists of 13 residues. The germline V gene has CDR1 MDHEN and CDR2 SYDVKM. With 11 bases clipped from V and 1 base from J, the junction kept 5 bases outside the gene matches. The chain's CDR3 is CAGEQGGTDTQYF. The CDR3 region has the DNA TGTGCCGGGGAACAGGGGGGCACAGATACGCAGTATTTT.

This clonotype was detected only a few times. V is TRBV27 and J is TRBJ2-5, with D possibly TRBD2 on 6 matching bases. The CDR3 length is 14 residues. V gave up 5 bases and J gave up 5 bases, with 15 bases separating them. Germline CDR1 reads MNHEY; CDR2 reads SMNVEV (reference sequence). CDR3 in amino acids: CASSPSGWGETQYF. The CDR3, as DNA: TGTGCCAGCAGTCCAAGCGGGTGGGGGGAGACCCAGTACTTC.

There are many counts of this clonotype. The V call is TRBV7-2, the J call TRBJ2-2; D is unclear. Germline V lookup: CDR1 SGHTA, CDR2 FQGNSA. V gave up 1 base and J gave up 1 base, with 10 bases separating them. The CDR3 length is 16 residues. The CDR3 DNA sequence: TGTGCCAGCAGCTTAGTCAGTACAAGGAACACCGGGGAGCTGTTTTTT. It specifies CASSLVSTRNTGELFF.

The V and J genes are TRBV6-2 or TRBV6-3 and TRBJ2-5, with D perhaps matching TRBD2 (5 bases). This CDR3 is built from 20 residues. Trimming removed 4 bases from V and 5 bases from J, with 32 bases in between. CDR1 MNHEY and CDR2 SVGEGT come from the germline V gene. The CDR3 bases are TGTGCCAGCAGTTCCAACCTCAGGAAGACGGGTGGAGGCGAAGGCGAGACCCAGTACTTC. Its translation is CASSSNLRKTGGGEGETQYF.

The chain couples TRBV28 to TRBJ2-3, with 13 bases matching TRBD2. CDR1 is MDHEN, CDR2 SYDVKM, per germline. V lost 8 bases and J lost 7; bases outside the gene matches: 9. This CDR3 region has 15 residues. For the CDR3, the DNA is TGTGCCAGCGTTAGGGCACTAGCGGGAGGGTATACGCAGTATTTT. It specifies CASVRALAGGYTQYF.

The J gene is TRBJ1-1, the V gene TRBV12-3 or TRBV12-4; 11 bases are shared with TRBD1. Trimming cost V 4 bases and J 4 bases; bases outside gene matches: 17. The CDR3 runs 19 residues. In DNA, the CDR3 is TGTGCCAGCAGTTCCTGGGGTACGGGACAGGGGGTGGTTGGCACTGAAGCTTTCTTT. It encodes CASSSWGTGQGVVGTEAFF.

The gene calls are TRBV20-1 and TRBJ2-7, with D maybe TRBD2 (5 bases). Per the germline V gene, CDR1 is DFQATT and CDR2 is SNEGSKA (reference sequence). The CDR3 is 11 residues long. V was trimmed by 5 bases and J by 3 bases, leaving 8 bases between them. The CDR3 sequence: CSAPSGYEQYF. The CDR3 DNA sequence: TGCAGTGCTCCGAGCGGCTACGAGCAGTACTTC.

This clonotype was seen only a few times. The chain recombines TRBV6-2 or TRBV6-3 with TRBJ2-3; 12 nucleotides line up with TRBD2. V shed 4 bases and J 5 bases; nucleotides not matched to a gene: 7. Germline CDR1 MNHEY, CDR2 SVGEGT. The CDR3 totals 16 residues. The CDR3: CASSLLAGGLGDTQYF. The CDR3 coding sequence is TGTGCCAGCAGTTTACTAGCGGGGGGCCTTGGAGATACGCAGTATTTT.

This clonotype has just a few counts. The chain combines TRBV4-1 with TRBJ2-4; D not certain. There are 17 residues in the CDR3. Germline CDR1 is MGHRA and CDR2 is YSYEKL. Deletions cut 5 bases from V and 0 bases from J, with 17 bases between. CDR3 protein: CASSTAPYNTAKNIQYF. The CDR3 nucleotides are TGCGCCAGCAGCACAGCCCCTTACAATACAGCCAAAAACATTCAGTACTTC.

The sample holds many counts of this clonotype. The V gene is TRBV20-1, the J gene TRBJ2-7, with 13 bases lining up with TRBD2. V was clipped by 5 bases and J by 2 bases; unmatched bases: 3. Germline-derived CDR1 and CDR2 are DFQATT and SNEGSKA (reference sequence). The CDR3 sequence is 14 residues long. This CDR3 reads CSAQGTSGTYEQYF. DNA of the CDR3: TGCAGTGCTCAAGGGACTAGCGGGACCTACGAGCAGTACTTC.

The chain couples TRBV12-3 or TRBV12-4 to TRBJ1-5, with unresolved D. The CDR3 contains 13 residues. V dropped 2 bases and J dropped 7 bases, with 9 bases sitting between them. The CDR3 DNA reads as TGTGCCAGCAGTTTACGGGGAAAACAGCCCCAGCATTTT. Encoded protein: CASSLRGKQPQHF.

The rearrangement links TRBV20-1 to TRBJ2-1; unclear D gene. This CDR3 is 13 amino acids long. V was pared by 4 bases and J by 0 bases, with 7 bases between. CDR1 and CDR2 (germline): DFQATT, SNEGSKA (reference sequence). CDR3 DNA: TGCAGTGCTAAAGACTCCTCCTACAATGAGCAGTTCTTC. It specifies CSAKDSSYNEQFF.

This clonotype was seen more than once but under ten times. The rearrangement joins TRBV11-2 to TRBJ2-3; D might be TRBD2 (5 bases). Germline V CDR1 and CDR2: SGHAT, FQNNGV. The CDR3 runs 16 residues. V was trimmed by 6 bases and J by 0 bases, leaving 16 bases between them. CDR3 coding DNA: TGTGCCAGCAGTATACAGCGGATATCTAGCACAGATACGCAGTATTTT. This sequence encodes CASSIQRISSTDTQYF.

This clonotype was seen at least ten times. The chain is built from TRBV7-9 and TRBJ2-5; D possibly corresponds to TRBD1 (6 bases). The CDR3 consists of 13 residues. The germline CDR1 and CDR2 sequences are SEHNR and FQNEAQ (reference sequence). With 2 bases removed from V and 4 bases from J, the gap between germline ends came to 8 bases. CDR3 in DNA: TGTGCCAGCAGCTTATGGGGGCGAGAGACCCAGTACTTC. This sequence encodes CASSLWGRETQYF.

The J gene is TRBJ2-7, the V gene TRBV7-2; 7 positions agree with TRBD1. The CDR3 loop spans 16 amino acids. Germline trimming cut 1 base from V and 3 bases from J; bases unmatched to any gene: 9. Germline V gives CDR1 SGHTA, CDR2 FQGNSA. CDR3 protein: CASSLVRQGKHYEQYF. The DNA for the CDR3 is TGTGCCAGCAGCTTAGTGAGACAGGGTAAACACTACGAGCAGTACTTC.

This clonotype was seen only a few times. V and J are TRBV12-5 and TRBJ2-7, with TRBD1 matching over 10 bases. Trimming cost V 2 bases and J 5 bases; bases outside gene matches: 6. Germline V gives CDR1 LGHNT, CDR2 FRNRAP. This CDR3 region has 15 residues. In nucleotides, the CDR3 is TGTGCTAGTGGTTTGTCTATGGACAGGGGGAACGAGCAGTACTTC. Its translation: CASGLSMDRGNEQYF.

This clonotype came up a few times. The J gene is TRBJ2-7, the V gene TRBV6-2 or TRBV6-3, with D uncertain. V lost 2 bases and J 6 bases, leaving 8 bases between the germline ends. The CDR3 is made up of 12 amino acids. Looked up from germline, CDR1 is MNHEY and CDR2 is SVGEGT. As DNA, the CDR3 is TGTGCCAGCAGTTACCCCCCTACCGAGCAGTACTTC. Translated, it gives CASSYPPTEQYF.

This clonotype was seen a few times. The chain joins TRBV7-6 to TRBJ2-2; tentatively, D is TRBD2 (5 bases). V lost 1 base, J lost 7 bases, and 13 bases lay in between. The CDR3 sequence is 15 residues long. CDR1 SGHVS and CDR2 FNYEAQ come from the germline V gene. The chain's CDR3 is CASSLVRESGGELFF. CDR3 bases: TGTGCCAGCAGCTTAGTCCGAGAAAGCGGCGGGGAGCTGTTTTTT.

This clonotype turned up a few times. V usage is TRBV7-2 and J usage is TRBJ1-4, with D uncertain. Germline CDR1 SGHTA, CDR2 FQGNSA. Trimming removed 2 bases from V and 7 bases from J, with 14 bases in between. The CDR3 sequence is 15 residues long. The CDR3 sequence: CASSLSWSEGEKLFF. CDR3 DNA: TGTGCCAGCAGCTTAAGCTGGTCAGAGGGTGAAAAACTGTTTTTT.

The V gene is TRBV12-3 or TRBV12-4, the J gene TRBJ2-7, with 7 bases identical to TRBD1. The CDR3 runs to 13 residues. V lost 5 bases to trimming and J lost 3 bases; unmatched junction nucleotides: 4. The DNA of the CDR3 is TGTGCCAGCAGTATGGGACAGTTCTACGAGCAGTACTTC. Translated: CASSMGQFYEQYF.

The chain couples TRBV27 to TRBJ1-2; TRBD1 matches 10 bases. The V segment lost 3 bases and the J segment 3 bases; nucleotides outside the gene matches: 7. In germline, CDR1 is MNHEY, CDR2 SMNVEV (reference sequence). This CDR3 comprises 16 residues. The CDR3 DNA reads as TGTGCCAGCAGTTTCGGGACAGGGGACCCTTACTATGGCTACACCTTC. This translates into CASSFGTGDPYYGYTF.